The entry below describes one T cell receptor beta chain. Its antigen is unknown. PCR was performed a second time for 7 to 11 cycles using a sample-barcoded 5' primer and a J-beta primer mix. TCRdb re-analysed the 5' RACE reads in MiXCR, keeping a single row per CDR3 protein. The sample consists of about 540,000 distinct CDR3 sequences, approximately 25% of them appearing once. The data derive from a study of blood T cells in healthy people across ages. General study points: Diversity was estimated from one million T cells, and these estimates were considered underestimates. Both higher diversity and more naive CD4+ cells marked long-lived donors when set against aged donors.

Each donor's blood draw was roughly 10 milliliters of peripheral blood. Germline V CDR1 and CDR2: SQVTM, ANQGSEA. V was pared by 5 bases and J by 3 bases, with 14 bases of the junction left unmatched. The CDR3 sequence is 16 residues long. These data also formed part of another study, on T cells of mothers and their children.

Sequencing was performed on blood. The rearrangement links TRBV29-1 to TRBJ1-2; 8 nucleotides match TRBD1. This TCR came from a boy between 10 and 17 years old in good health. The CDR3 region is CSVIDWGGQGYYGYTF. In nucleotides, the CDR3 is TGCAGCGTTATAGACTGGGGTGGACAGGGATACTATGGCTACACCTTC.